Listed here are 3 T cell receptor beta chains from one sample, sequenced in a study of blood T cell repertoires in COVID-19. Libraries were prepared by immunoSEQ multiplex PCR; TCRdb keeps only in-frame clonotypes and omits some of them. The table lists 84,000 or so clones, about 77% of them singletons. Sequencing was performed on peripheral blood. The receptors derive from a man between 65 and 79 years old with COVID-19, enrolled during active disease.

The J gene is TRBJ1-4, the V gene TRBV28, with 12 bases fitting TRBD1. Germline V gene lookup returns CDR1 MDHEN and CDR2 SYDVKM. J gave up 3 bases and V 5 bases, and 13 bases lay outside the gene matches. The CDR3 runs 19 residues. CDR3 protein: CASSAWDRGRKEANEKLFF. The CDR3 DNA reads as TGTGCCAGCAGTGCCTGGGACAGGGGGCGGAAGGAAGCTAATGAAAAACTGTTTTTT.

J is TRBJ2-7 and V is TRBV27; TRBD2 aligns across 7 bases. CDR1 MNHEY and CDR2 SMNVEV come from the germline V gene (reference sequence). Trimming removed 5 bases from V and 4 bases from J; junction bases left unmatched: 5. The CDR3 covers 13 residues. The CDR3 is CASSPSGAYEQYF. The CDR3 DNA reads TGTGCCAGCAGTCCTAGCGGAGCGTACGAGCAGTACTTC.

The chain combines TRBV6-5 with TRBJ2-7; perhaps TRBD2 as D (6 bases). Germline CDR1 is MNHEY and CDR2 is SVGAGI. V was cut by 0 bases and J by 3 bases, with 6 bases left in between. This CDR3 has 13 residues. In DNA form, the CDR3 reads TGTGCCAGCAGTTACTCGGAGGGCTACGAGCAGTACTTC. Translating it yields CASSYSEGYEQYF.